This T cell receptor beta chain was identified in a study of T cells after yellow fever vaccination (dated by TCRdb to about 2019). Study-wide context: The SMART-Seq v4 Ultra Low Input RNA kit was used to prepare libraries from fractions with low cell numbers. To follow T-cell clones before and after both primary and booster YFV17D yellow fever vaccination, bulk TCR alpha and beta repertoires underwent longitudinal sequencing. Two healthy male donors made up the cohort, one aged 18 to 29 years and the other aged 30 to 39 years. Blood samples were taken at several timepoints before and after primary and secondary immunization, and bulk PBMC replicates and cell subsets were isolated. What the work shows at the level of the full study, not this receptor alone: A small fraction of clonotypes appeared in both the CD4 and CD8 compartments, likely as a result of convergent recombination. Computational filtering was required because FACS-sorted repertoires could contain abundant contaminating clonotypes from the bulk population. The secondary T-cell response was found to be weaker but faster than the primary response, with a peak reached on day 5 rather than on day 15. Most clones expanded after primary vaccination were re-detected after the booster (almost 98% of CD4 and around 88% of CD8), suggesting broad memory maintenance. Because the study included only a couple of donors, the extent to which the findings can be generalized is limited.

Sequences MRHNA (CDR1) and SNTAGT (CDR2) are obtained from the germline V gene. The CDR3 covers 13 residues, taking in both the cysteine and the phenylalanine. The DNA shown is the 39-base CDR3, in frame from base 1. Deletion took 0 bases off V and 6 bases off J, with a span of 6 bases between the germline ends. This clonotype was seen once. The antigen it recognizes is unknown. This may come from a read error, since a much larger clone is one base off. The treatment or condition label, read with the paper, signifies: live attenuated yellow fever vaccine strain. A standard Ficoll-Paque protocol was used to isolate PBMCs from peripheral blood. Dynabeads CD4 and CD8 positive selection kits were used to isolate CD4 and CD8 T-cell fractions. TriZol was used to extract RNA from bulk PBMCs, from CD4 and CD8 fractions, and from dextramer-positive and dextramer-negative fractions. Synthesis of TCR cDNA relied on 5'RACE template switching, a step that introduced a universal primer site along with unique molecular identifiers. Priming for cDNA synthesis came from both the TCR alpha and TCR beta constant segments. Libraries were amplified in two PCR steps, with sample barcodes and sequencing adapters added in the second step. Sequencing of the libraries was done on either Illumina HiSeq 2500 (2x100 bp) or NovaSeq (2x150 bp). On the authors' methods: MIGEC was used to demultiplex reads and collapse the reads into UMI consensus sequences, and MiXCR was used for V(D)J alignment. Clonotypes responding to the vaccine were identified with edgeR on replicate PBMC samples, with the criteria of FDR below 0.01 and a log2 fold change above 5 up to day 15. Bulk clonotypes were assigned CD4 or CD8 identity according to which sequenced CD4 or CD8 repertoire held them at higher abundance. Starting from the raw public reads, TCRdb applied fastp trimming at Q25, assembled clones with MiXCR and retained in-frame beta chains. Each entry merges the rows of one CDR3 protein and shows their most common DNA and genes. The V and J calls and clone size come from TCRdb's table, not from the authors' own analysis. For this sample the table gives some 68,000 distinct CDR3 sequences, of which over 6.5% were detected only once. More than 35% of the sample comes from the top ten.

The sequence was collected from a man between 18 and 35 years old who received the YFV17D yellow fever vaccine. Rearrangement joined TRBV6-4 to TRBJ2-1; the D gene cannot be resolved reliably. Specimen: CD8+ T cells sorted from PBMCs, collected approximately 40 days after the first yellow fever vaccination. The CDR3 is CASSDSRTNEQFF. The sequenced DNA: TGTGCCAGCAGTGACTCGAGGACCAATGAGCAGTTCTTC.